This T cell receptor beta chain was profiled in a study of blood T cell repertoires in COVID-19. TCRdb keeps only in-frame clones here, not all; method: immunoSEQ multiplex PCR. The repertoire includes a few hundred thousand clones, approximately 86% of them detected once, and 3% to 4% sits in the top ten. The CDR3 runs to 14 residues. Germline V gene sequence: CDR1 MNHEY, CDR2 SMNVEV (reference sequence). Unmatched junction bases numbered 5, after V lost 8 bases and J lost 1 base. Specimen: PBMCs or T cells enriched from blood (not recorded which). This chain uses TRBV27 with TRBJ1-5, with 7 bases matching TRBD1. The sequence derives from a woman aged 40 to 50 with acute COVID-19. The CDR3 nucleotides are TGTGCCAGCTGGCAGGGGGGAAGCAATCAGCCCCAGCATTTT. Translation: CASWQGGSNQPQHF.